Listed here is a single T cell receptor beta chain. Antigen specificity is unknown. This entry is derived from a study of CD4 T cells in relation to SARS-CoV-2 and coronaviruses. As for the study in general: After 10 days of antigen culture, PBMC TCR beta CDR3s were sequenced. Two subjects were Hispanic; patients were roughly 8 males and a few females.

TCRdb's copy holds only in-frame clones and misses some; the assay was immunoSEQ multiplex PCR. The sample holds tens of thousands of clones, more than 70% seen once. Study-wide results and limits: Roughly 65% of donors had memory CD4+ clonotypes crossrecognizing SARS-CoV-2 and common cold coronavirus spike.

Germline V gives CDR1 KGHSH, CDR2 LQKENI. The CDR3 sequence is 15 residues long. V shed 2 bases and J shed 6 bases, with 14 bases lying between them. Naive or memory CD4+ cells were cultured 1:1 with T cell-depleted PBMCs plus CEF. The chain carries TRBV18 and TRBJ2-4, with D hard to call. The receptor was isolated from an adult with COVID-19. The source material was naive CD4+ T cells from PBMCs, cultured in vitro. The subset: naive CD4+ T cells isolated by negative enrichment. CDR3 region: CASSPSSKARNIQYF. DNA of the CDR3: TGTGCCAGCTCACCATCAAGTAAAGCTAGAAACATTCAGTACTTC.